Following are 27 T cell receptor beta chains from one sample sequenced in a study of T cells in Graves' hyperthyroidism and ophthalmopathy. Amplified TCR beta CDR3 regions derived from RNA transcripts. Using the HTBI primer set, a first-round RT-PCR was run on the TCR CDR3. TCRdb passed the multiplex PCR reads through MiXCR, listing each CDR3 protein once. The sample consists of around 450,000 distinct CDR3 sequences, roughly 13% of them appearing once. The sequencing input was blood. The receptors come from a woman under 30 with Graves' hyperthyroidism.

Remarks on this clonotype: At one end the junction does not follow the germline gene, possibly because of a read error. V gene TRBV5-1 combines with J gene TRBJ2-3; 8 bases are shared with TRBD2. The CDR3 consists of 16 residues. Germline lookup yields CDR1 SGHRS and CDR2 YFSETQ. The CDR3 nucleotides read TGTGCCAGCAGCTCTCAAGCGGGAGAGGGCACAGATACGCAGTATTTT. Translation gives CASSSQAGEGTDTQYF.

This clonotype has a count of ten or more. In nucleotides, the CDR3 is TGTGCCAGCAGTTCGGACAGGGGAACGCAGTATTTT. It specifies CASSSDRGTQYF. The J gene is TRBJ2-3, the V gene TRBV12-3 or TRBV12-4, with 9 bases fitting TRBD1. CDR3 length equals 12 residues. The V gene end was trimmed by 4 bases and the J gene end by 9 bases; junction bases not matched to a gene: 2.

This clonotype showed up just a few times. The J gene is TRBJ1-2, the V gene TRBV27, with D possibly matching TRBD1 (5 bases). Germline V gene data show CDR1 as MNHEY and CDR2 as SMNVEV (reference sequence). The length of the CDR3 is 14 residues. The ends were cut back, 5 bases at V and 4 bases at J, with 14 bases in the middle. In nucleotides, the CDR3 is TGTGCCAGCAGTGAATTTCCGAGGGGCTATGGCTACACCTTC. Protein sequence: CASSEFPRGYGYTF.

As for this clonotype: A much larger clone lies one base from this, so it may be a read error. The chain combines TRBV27 with TRBJ2-7; no reliable D call. Germline V lookup: CDR1 MNHEY, CDR2 SMNVEV (reference sequence). This CDR3 spans 13 amino acids. The CDR3 DNA is TGTGCCTGCAGTTTAGGCAAGACTCACGAGCAGTACTTC. Protein: CACSLGKTHEQYF.

This clonotype occurred a few times. The junction and the germline gene differ at one end; a read error may be behind it. The genes are TRBV12-3 or TRBV12-4 and TRBJ2-7, with TRBD1 as a possible D gene (6 bases). CDR3 size: 15 residues. CDR3 nucleotides: TGTGCCAGCAGTTTAAGGGGGACCATCTCCTGCGAGCAGTACTTC. The encoded protein is CASSLRGTISCEQYF.

The chain uses TRBV2 and TRBJ2-1; perhaps TRBD1 as D (5 bases). The germline V gene has CDR1 SNHLY and CDR2 FYNNEI. V shed 2 bases and J shed 2 bases, with 10 bases lying between them. The length of the CDR3 is 15 residues. The CDR3 loop is CASSELDRTYNEQFF. CDR3 coding DNA: TGTGCCAGCAGTGAACTTGACAGAACCTACAATGAGCAGTTCTTC.

This clonotype has ten or more counts. The chain uses TRBV5-1 and TRBJ2-2; D gene uncertain. Germline CDR1 and CDR2: SGHRS and YFSETQ. The CDR3 runs 15 residues. Trimming stripped 4 bases from V and 3 bases from J, with 13 bases between. In nucleotides, the CDR3 is TGCGCCAGCAGCCGTTTGGCTGAGCACACCGGGGAGCTGTTTTTT. Protein product: CASSRLAEHTGELFF. Variable domain in full (rest from reference TRBV5-1 and TRBJ2-2): KAGVTQTPRYLIKTRGQQVTLSCSPISGHRSVSWYQQTPGQGLQFLFEYFSETQRNKGNFPGRFSGRQFSNSRSEMNVSTLELGDSALYLCASSRLAEHTGELFFGEGSRLTVL.

The gene calls are TRBV7-8 and TRBJ2-3; 11 bases are shared with TRBD2. The CDR3 is 21 amino acids. Germline V gene data show CDR1 as SGHVS and CDR2 as FQNEAQ. Trimming at V came to 5 bases and at J to 8 bases, leaving 27 bases not matched to a gene. The CDR3 is CASSLARFGYLAGGPRGTQYF. In DNA form, the CDR3 reads TGTGCCAGCAGCCTCGCCCGATTCGGTTATCTAGCGGGAGGCCCTCGCGGTACGCAGTATTTT.

In its sample, this clonotype was seen a few times. The chain recombines TRBV20-1 with TRBJ1-1, with a tentative D call TRBD1 (6 bases). The germline V gene encodes CDR1 DFQATT and CDR2 SNEGSKA (reference sequence). CDR3 length equals 14 residues. V gave up 3 bases and J gave up 1 base, with 12 bases separating them. CDR3 nucleotides: TGCAGTGCTAGCGCTGGAGGGGGGAACACTGAAGCTTTCTTT. It encodes CSASAGGGNTEAFF.

This clonotype was found many times. V and J are TRBV2 and TRBJ2-5; D not resolved. Per the germline V gene, CDR1 is SNHLY and CDR2 is FYNNEI. The V end was cut by 5 bases, the J end by 5 bases, with 18 bases between. The CDR3 is 15 residues long. As DNA, the CDR3 is TGTGCCAGCAGTAAGACCCCAAACTTGGGTGAGACCCAGTACTTC. Its translation is CASSKTPNLGETQYF. Using reference TRBV2 and TRBJ2-5 for the parts outside the CDR3, the full variable domain is EPEVTQTPSHQVTQMGQEVILRCVPISNHLYFYWYRQILGQKVEFLVSFYNNEISEKSEIFDDQFSVERPDGSNFTLKIRSTKLEDSAMYFCASSKTPNLGETQYFGPGTRLLVL.

This clonotype was detected many times. The chain combines TRBV9 with TRBJ2-3, with D possibly called TRBD1 or TRBD2 (5 bases each). The germline gives CDR1 SGDLS, CDR2 YYNGEE. V was trimmed by 1 base and J by 3 bases, leaving 15 bases between them. The CDR3 consists of 16 residues. The CDR3 loop reads CASSVNRMGDTDTQYF. As DNA, the CDR3 is TGTGCCAGCAGCGTAAATCGAATGGGGGATACAGATACGCAGTATTTT. The full variable domain, rest sourced from reference TRBV9 and TRBJ2-3, is DSGVTQTPKHLITATGQRVTLRCSPRSGDLSVYWYQQSLDQGLQFLIQYYNGEERAKGNILERFSAQQFPDLHSELNLSSLELGDSALYFCASSVNRMGDTDTQYFGPGTRLTVL.

For this clonotype: A much larger clone differs by one base, so this may be a read error. The CDR3 region is CASSAWRDRGVDTQYF. CDR3 coding DNA: TGTGCCAGCAGTGCGTGGAGGGACAGGGGAGTCGATACGCAGTATTTT. V and J are TRBV9 and TRBJ2-3; TRBD1 matches 10 bases. V was pared by 5 bases and J by 6 bases, with 12 bases of the junction left unmatched. The CDR3 extends over 16 amino acids. Germline CDR1 is SGDLS and CDR2 is YYNGEE.

This chain links TRBV7-2 with TRBJ2-1; 9 bases line up with TRBD2. Trimming at V came to 5 bases and at J to 8 bases, leaving 16 bases not matched to a gene. Germline loops: CDR1 SGHTA, CDR2 FQGNSA. The CDR3 sequence is 17 residues long. The CDR3 DNA follows: TGTGCCAGCAGCAAAATAGCGGGAGTTACCCCAACGGATGAGCAGTTCTTC. Amino acids: CASSKIAGVTPTDEQFF.

Worth noting for this clonotype: Possible read error: a much larger clone is one base away. The chain couples TRBV28 to TRBJ1-6; TRBD1 aligns across 11 bases. J lost 11 bases, V lost 6 bases, and 9 bases had no gene match. Per germline, CDR1 MDHEN and CDR2 SYDVKM. The CDR3 sequence is 15 residues long. The CDR3 sequence is CASRGQGQGDTPLHF. The CDR3 DNA sequence: TGTGCCAGCAGGGGCCAGGGACAGGGGGATACACCCCTCCACTTT.

This clonotype was seen a handful of times. This chain connects TRBV2 to TRBJ2-2; possibly TRBD1 for D (6 bases). V gave up 6 bases and J gave up 2 bases, with 10 bases separating them. The CDR3 is 14 amino acids. Per germline, CDR1 SNHLY and CDR2 FYNNEI. CDR3 sequence reads: CASSGTRNTGELFF. The CDR3 region has the DNA TGTGCCAGCAGCGGGACACGAAACACCGGGGAGCTGTTTTTT.

The chain uses TRBV3-1 and TRBJ2-5; D unclear. The CDR3 consists of 14 residues. Looked up from germline, CDR1 is LGHDT and CDR2 is YNNKEL (reference sequence). V was trimmed by 0 bases and J by 4 bases, leaving 9 bases between them. In DNA form, the CDR3 reads TGTGCCAGCAGCCAAGATTCCTTGGCAGAGACCCAGTACTTC. Its protein product is CASSQDSLAETQYF.

The gene calls are TRBV19 and TRBJ1-1, with a tentative D call TRBD1 (6 bases). This CDR3 has 14 residues. Germline V gene sequence: CDR1 LNHDA, CDR2 SQIVND (reference sequence). Trimming left V 3 bases short and J 1 base short, with 9 bases between. The CDR3: CASSISGANTEAFF. The CDR3 region has the DNA TGTGCCAGTAGTATTTCAGGGGCGAACACTGAAGCTTTCTTT.

This clonotype was counted at least ten times. The gene calls are TRBV12-3 or TRBV12-4 and TRBJ2-3; D is undetermined. Trimming shortened V by 3 bases and J by 2 bases, and 12 bases separated the two germline ends. The CDR3 spans 15 residues. The CDR3 here is CASSFGGSFTDTQYF. The CDR3 nucleotides are TGTGCCAGCAGTTTTGGCGGCAGCTTCACAGATACGCAGTATTTT.

At least ten counts were recorded for this clonotype. The chain uses TRBV27 and TRBJ2-7, with D possibly being TRBD1 or TRBD2 (5 bases each). CDR3 size: 14 residues. Trimming left V 5 bases short and J 7 bases short, with 18 bases between. Germline V gene sequence: CDR1 MNHEY, CDR2 SMNVEV (reference sequence). This chain's CDR3 is CASSRRPGPLEQYF. CDR3 in DNA: TGTGCCAGCAGTAGACGCCCGGGACCCCTAGAGCAGTACTTC.

The sample holds many counts of this clonotype. The V call is TRBV12-3 or TRBV12-4, the J call TRBJ1-4; no clear D. Trimming removed 3 bases at V and 2 bases at J, with 1 base between. There are 12 residues in the CDR3. The CDR3 sequence is CASSFTNEKLFF. CDR3 sequence (DNA): TGTGCCAGCAGTTTTACTAATGAAAAACTGTTTTTT.

This clonotype was counted at least ten times. This chain joins TRBV20-1 and TRBJ2-7; D is perhaps TRBD1 (6 bases). CDR1 is DFQATT and CDR2 is SNEGSKA in the germline V gene (reference sequence). This CDR3 is built from 12 residues. The V and J ends lost 3 bases and 2 bases respectively, with 8 bases between them. This chain's CDR3 is CSARTGTYEQYF. The CDR3 DNA sequence: TGCAGTGCTAGGACAGGTACCTACGAGCAGTACTTC.

This clonotype was counted at least ten times. This rearrangement joins TRBV27 to TRBJ1-2; 7 nucleotides align to TRBD1. V trimming: 5 bases; J trimming: 0 bases; junction bases outside the gene matches: 9. Germline V gene lookup returns CDR1 MNHEY and CDR2 SMNVEV (reference sequence). This CDR3 is built from 16 residues. Here the CDR3 DNA reads TGTGCCAGCAGTATCTCCCTACAGGGGACTAACTATGGCTACACCTTC. It encodes CASSISLQGTNYGYTF.

J is TRBJ1-4 and V is TRBV11-2, with a weak D call TRBD1 (5 bases). The CDR3 is 13 residues long. Trimming took 7 bases from V and 7 from J, leaving 13 bases between them. Germline assignment: CDR1 SGHAT and CDR2 FQNNGV. CDR3 in amino acids: CASKGTLSEKLFF. CDR3 DNA sequence: TGTGCCAGCAAAGGGACCCTCAGTGAAAAACTGTTTTTT. The whole variable domain, filled in from reference TRBV11-2 and TRBJ1-4, reads EAGVAQSPRYKIIEKRQSVAFWCNPISGHATLYWYQQILGQGPKLLIQFQNNGVVDDSQLPKDRFSAERLKGVDSTLKIQPAKLEDSAVYLCASKGTLSEKLFFGSGTQLSVL.

This clonotype has at least ten counts. The V call is TRBV24-1, the J call TRBJ2-1; 9 nucleotides line up with TRBD2. Per germline, CDR1 KGHDR and CDR2 SFDVKD. The CDR3 spans 14 residues. The J segment lost 8 bases and the V segment lost 4 bases, leaving 5 bases of the junction unmatched. As DNA, the CDR3 is TGTGCCACCAGTGAGCTTACTAGCGGGCATGAGCAGTTCTTC. Translation gives CATSELTSGHEQFF.

This clonotype was picked up many times. V gene TRBV2 combines with J gene TRBJ1-3; 7 bases fit TRBD1. Germline trimming cut 4 bases from V and 2 bases from J; bases unmatched to any gene: 8. The V gene's germline CDR1 is SNHLY and CDR2 FYNNEI. The CDR3 length is 16 residues. This CDR3 reads CASSAQQGVAGNTIYF. Here the CDR3 DNA reads TGTGCCAGCAGTGCGCAGCAGGGGGTAGCTGGAAACACCATATATTTT.

This clonotype appeared a few times. The chain recombines TRBV6-2 or TRBV6-3 with TRBJ2-5; 10 nucleotides align to TRBD1. CDR3 length equals 16 residues. In germline, CDR1 is MNHEY, CDR2 SVGEGT. V trimming: 2 bases; J trimming: 0 bases; junction bases outside the gene matches: 3. For the CDR3, the DNA is TGTGCCAGCAGTTACCGGACAGGGGGTAACCAAGAGACCCAGTACTTC. Its translation is CASSYRTGGNQETQYF.

This clonotype has at least ten counts. The chain carries TRBV7-2 and TRBJ2-7; TRBD1 might be the D (6 bases). V was cut by 3 bases and J by 3 bases, with 12 bases left in between. Germline V CDR1 and CDR2: SGHTA, FQGNSA. The CDR3 has 14 residues. The CDR3: CASSLSGENYEQYF. The CDR3 nucleotides read TGTGCCAGCAGCTTGTCAGGGGAAAACTACGAGCAGTACTTC.